This TCR beta chain is drawn from a study of blood T cell repertoires in COVID-19. On the study more broadly: Spain, Italy and the United States supplied samples that represented acute and convalescent COVID-19. Sample material is recorded as cDNA or gDNA derived from T cells, B-cell-depleted T cells, or PBMCs.

Here immunoSEQ multiplex PCR was the method, and the copy in TCRdb shows in-frame clones only, minus some. The table includes 310,000 or so clones, 80% to 90% detected once. The CDR3 spans 14 residues. Trimming took off 5 bases at V and 1 base at J, with 10 bases between the two ends. Germline CDR1 SGHVS, CDR2 FQNEAQ. The specimen was peripheral blood. This chain joins TRBV7-8 and TRBJ2-3, with TRBD2 as a possible D gene (5 bases). This sequence originates from a young man with COVID-19, enrolled during active disease. The CDR3: CASSRLGGTDTQYF. CDR3 DNA: TGTGCCAGCAGCCGTTTGGGAGGCACAGATACGCAGTATTTT.